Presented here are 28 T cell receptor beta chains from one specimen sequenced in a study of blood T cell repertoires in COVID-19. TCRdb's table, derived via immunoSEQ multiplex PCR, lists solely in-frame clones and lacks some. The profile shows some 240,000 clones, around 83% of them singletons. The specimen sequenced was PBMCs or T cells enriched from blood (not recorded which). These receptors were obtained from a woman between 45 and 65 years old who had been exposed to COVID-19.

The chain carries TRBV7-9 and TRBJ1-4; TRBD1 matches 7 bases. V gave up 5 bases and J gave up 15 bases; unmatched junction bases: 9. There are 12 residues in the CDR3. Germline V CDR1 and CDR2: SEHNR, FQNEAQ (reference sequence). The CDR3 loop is CASSAPRGDVFF. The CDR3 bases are TGTGCCAGCAGCGCCCCCAGGGGGGATGTGTTTTTT. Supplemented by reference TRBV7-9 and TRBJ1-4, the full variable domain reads DTGVSQNPRHKITKRGQNVTFRCDPISEHNRLYWYRQTLGQGPEFLTYFQNEAQLEKSRLLSDRFSAERPKGSFSTLEIQRTEQGDSAMYLCASSAPRGDVFFGSGTQLSVL.

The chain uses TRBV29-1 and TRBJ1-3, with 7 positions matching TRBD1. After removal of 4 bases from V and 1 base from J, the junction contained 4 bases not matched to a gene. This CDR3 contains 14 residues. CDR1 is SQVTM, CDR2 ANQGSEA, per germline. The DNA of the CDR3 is TGCAGCGTTGTAGAGGGGGCTTCTGGAAACACCATATATTTT. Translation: CSVVEGASGNTIYF.

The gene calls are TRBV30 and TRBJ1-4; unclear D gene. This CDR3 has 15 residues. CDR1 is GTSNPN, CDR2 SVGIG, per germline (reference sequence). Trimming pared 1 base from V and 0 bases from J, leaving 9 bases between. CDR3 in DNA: TGTGCCTGGAGTGGACGGGATGCAACTAATGAAAAACTGTTTTTT. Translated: CAWSGRDATNEKLFF.

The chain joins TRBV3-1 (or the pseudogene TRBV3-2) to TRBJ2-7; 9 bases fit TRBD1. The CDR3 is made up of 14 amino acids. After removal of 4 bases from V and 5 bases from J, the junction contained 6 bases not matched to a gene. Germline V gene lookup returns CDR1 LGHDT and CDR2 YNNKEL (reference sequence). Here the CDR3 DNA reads TGTGCCAGCAGCCGGGGACAGGGAAGGAACGAGCAGTACTTC. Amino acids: CASSRGQGRNEQYF.

This chain's CDR3 is CASSRGGGAEETQYF. CDR3 nucleotides: TGCGCCAGCAGCCGTGGAGGGGGGGCTGAAGAGACCCAGTACTTC. V gene TRBV5-1 combines with J gene TRBJ2-5; D perhaps matches TRBD2 (7 bases). Trimming cost V 4 bases and J 3 bases, with 16 bases left between them. CDR1 is SGHRS, CDR2 YFSETQ, per germline. The CDR3 loop spans 15 amino acids.

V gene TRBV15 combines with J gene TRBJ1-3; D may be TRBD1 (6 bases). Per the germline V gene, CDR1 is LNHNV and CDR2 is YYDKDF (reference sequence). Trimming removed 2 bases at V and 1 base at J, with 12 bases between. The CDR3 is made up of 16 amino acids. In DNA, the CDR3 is TGTGCCACCAGCAGAAGGGGGAGGGAGTCTGGAAACACCATATATTTT. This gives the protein CATSRRGRESGNTIYF.

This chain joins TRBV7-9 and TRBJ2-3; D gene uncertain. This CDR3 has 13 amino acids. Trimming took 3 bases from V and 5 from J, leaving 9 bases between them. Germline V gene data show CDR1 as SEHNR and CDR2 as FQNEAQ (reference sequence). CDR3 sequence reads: CASSFPRGDTQYF. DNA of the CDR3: TGTGCCAGCAGCTTTCCCCGCGGAGATACGCAGTATTTT.

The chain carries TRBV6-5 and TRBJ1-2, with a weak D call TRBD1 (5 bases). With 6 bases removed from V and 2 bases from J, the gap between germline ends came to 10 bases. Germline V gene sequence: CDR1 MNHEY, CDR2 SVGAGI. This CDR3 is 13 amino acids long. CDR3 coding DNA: TGTGCCAGCAGCCGGGGGGGGAACTATGGCTACACCTTC. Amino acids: CASSRGGNYGYTF.

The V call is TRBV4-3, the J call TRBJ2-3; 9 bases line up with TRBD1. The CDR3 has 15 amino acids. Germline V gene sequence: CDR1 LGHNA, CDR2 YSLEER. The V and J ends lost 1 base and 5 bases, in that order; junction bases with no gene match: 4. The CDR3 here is CASSQGTGELDTQYF. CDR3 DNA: TGCGCCAGCAGCCAAGGGACAGGGGAATTAGATACGCAGTATTTT.

Written as DNA, the CDR3 is TGTGCCAGCGGAGACAGGGGGACCTACTATGGCTACACCTTC. Its protein product is CASGDRGTYYGYTF. This chain joins TRBV27 and TRBJ1-2; TRBD1 aligns across 9 bases. The germline gives CDR1 MNHEY, CDR2 SMNVEV (reference sequence). Trimming took 8 bases from V and 3 from J; bases not matched to a gene: 7. There are 14 residues in the CDR3.

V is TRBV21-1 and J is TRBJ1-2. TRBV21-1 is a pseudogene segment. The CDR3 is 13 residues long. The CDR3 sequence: CASSKVLNYGYTF. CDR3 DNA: TGTGCCAGCAGCAAAGTACTTAACTATGGCTACACCTTC.

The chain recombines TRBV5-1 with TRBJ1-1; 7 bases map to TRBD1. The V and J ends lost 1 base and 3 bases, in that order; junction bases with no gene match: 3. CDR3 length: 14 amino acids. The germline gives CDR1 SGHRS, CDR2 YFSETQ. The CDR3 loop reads CASSLLTGDTEAFF. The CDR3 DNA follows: TGCGCCAGCAGCTTGCTTACAGGGGACACTGAAGCTTTCTTT.

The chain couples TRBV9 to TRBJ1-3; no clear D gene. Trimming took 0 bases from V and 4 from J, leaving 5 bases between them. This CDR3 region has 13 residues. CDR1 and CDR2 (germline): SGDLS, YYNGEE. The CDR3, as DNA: TGTGCCAGCAGCGTAGCCCCAGGAAACACCATATATTTT. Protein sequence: CASSVAPGNTIYF.

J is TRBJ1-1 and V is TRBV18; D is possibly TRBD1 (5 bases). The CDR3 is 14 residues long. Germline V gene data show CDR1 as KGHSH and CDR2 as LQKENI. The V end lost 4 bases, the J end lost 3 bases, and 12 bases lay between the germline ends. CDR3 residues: CASSRLGADTEAFF. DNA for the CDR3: TGTGCCAGCTCACGGCTAGGGGCGGACACTGAAGCTTTCTTT.

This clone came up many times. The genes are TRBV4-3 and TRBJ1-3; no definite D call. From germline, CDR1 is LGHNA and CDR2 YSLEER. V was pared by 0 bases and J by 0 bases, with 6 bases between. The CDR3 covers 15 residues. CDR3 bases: TGCGCCAGCAGCCAAGATCCCAGCTCTGGAAACACCATATATTTT. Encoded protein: CASSQDPSSGNTIYF.

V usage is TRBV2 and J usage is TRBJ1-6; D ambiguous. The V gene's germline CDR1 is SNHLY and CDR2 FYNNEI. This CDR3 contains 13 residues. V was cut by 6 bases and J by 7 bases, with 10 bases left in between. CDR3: CASSGLRNSPLHF. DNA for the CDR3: TGTGCCAGCAGCGGACTGAGAAATTCACCCCTCCACTTT.

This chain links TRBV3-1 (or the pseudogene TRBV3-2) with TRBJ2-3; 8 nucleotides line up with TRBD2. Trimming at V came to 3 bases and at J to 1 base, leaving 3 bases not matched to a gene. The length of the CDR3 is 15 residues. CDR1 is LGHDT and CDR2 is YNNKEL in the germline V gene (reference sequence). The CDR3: CASSHPAGGTDTQYF. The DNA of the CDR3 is TGTGCCAGCAGCCACCCAGCGGGGGGCACAGATACGCAGTATTTT.

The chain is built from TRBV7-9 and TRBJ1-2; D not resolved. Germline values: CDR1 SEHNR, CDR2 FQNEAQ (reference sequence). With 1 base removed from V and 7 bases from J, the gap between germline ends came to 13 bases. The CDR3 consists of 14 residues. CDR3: CASSLVGQMGGYTF. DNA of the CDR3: TGTGCCAGCAGCTTAGTGGGCCAGATGGGTGGCTACACCTTC.

The CDR3 bases are TGTGCCAGCAGCTTGCCAAGATGGGGGGGCAATGAGCAGTTCTTC. Protein: CASSLPRWGGNEQFF. The V and J genes are TRBV5-6 and TRBJ2-1; 7 nucleotides align to TRBD2. The CDR3 extends over 15 amino acids. Germline loops: CDR1 SGHDT, CDR2 YYEEEE. J was trimmed by 6 bases and V by 1 base; bases with no gene match: 7.

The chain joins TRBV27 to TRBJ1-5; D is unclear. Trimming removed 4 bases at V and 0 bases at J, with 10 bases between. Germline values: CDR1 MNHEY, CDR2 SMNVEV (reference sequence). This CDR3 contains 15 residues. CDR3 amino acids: CASSSTINSNQPQHF. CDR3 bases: TGTGCCAGCAGTTCCACAATTAATAGCAATCAGCCCCAGCATTTT.

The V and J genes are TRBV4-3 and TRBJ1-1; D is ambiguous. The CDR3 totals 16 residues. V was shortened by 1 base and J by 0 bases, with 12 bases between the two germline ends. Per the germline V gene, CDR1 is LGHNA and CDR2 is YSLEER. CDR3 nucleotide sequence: TGCGCCAGCAGCCAAGGAAAAGGCGGCTTGAACACTGAAGCTTTCTTT. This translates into CASSQGKGGLNTEAFF.

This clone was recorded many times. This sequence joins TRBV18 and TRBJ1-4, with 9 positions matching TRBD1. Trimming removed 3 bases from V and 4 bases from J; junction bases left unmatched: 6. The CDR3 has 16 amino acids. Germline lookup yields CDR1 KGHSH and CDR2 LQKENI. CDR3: CASSPRTGEFNEKLFF. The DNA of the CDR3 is TGTGCCAGCTCACCGCGGACAGGGGAATTTAATGAAAAACTGTTTTTT.

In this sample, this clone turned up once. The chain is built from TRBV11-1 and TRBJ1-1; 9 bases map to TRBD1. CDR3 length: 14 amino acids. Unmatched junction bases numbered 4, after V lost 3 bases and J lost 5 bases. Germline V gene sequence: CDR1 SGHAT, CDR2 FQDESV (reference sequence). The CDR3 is CASSLGQGITEAFF. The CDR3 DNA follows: TGTGCCAGCAGCTTGGGACAGGGAATAACTGAAGCTTTCTTT.

The CDR3 DNA sequence: TGTGCCACCAGCAGAGATAAGGGACGACAGGTGAACACTGAAGCTTTCTTT. It is translated as CATSRDKGRQVNTEAFF. V and J are TRBV15 and TRBJ1-1, with D possibly matching TRBD1 (6 bases). The germline V and J ends were trimmed by 0 bases and 0 bases, with 14 bases remaining between them. From germline, CDR1 is LNHNV and CDR2 YYDKDF (reference sequence). This CDR3 contains 17 residues.

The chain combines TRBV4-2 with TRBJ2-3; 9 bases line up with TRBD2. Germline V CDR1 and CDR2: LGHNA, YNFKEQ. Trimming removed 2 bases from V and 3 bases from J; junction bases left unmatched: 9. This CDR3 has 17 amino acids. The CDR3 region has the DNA TGTGCCAGCAGCCAATTCACCGCGGGGGGGCCGACAGATACGCAGTATTTT. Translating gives CASSQFTAGGPTDTQYF.

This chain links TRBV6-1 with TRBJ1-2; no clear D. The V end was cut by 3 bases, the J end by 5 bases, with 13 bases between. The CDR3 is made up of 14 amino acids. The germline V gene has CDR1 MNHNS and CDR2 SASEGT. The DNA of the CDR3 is TGTGCCAGCAGTGACAGGCCCTCCTCGTATGGCTACACCTTC. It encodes CASSDRPSSYGYTF.

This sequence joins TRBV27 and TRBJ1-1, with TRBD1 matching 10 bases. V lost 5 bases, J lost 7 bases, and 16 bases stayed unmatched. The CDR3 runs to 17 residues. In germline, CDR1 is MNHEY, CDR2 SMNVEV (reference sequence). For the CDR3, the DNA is TGTGCCAGCAGTCCTCTACGATCGACAGGGGGCAAGGGTGAAGCTTTCTTT. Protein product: CASSPLRSTGGKGEAFF.

In nucleotides, the CDR3 is TGTGCCAGTAGTATCGAGCTGAACTCCTATAATTCACCCCTCCACTTT. The encoded protein is CASSIELNSYNSPLHF. The chain uses TRBV19 and TRBJ1-6; D is ambiguous. Trimming cost V 3 bases and J 0 bases, with 9 bases left between them. This CDR3 is 16 amino acids long. Germline CDR1 LNHDA, CDR2 SQIVND (reference sequence).